This T cell receptor beta chain was profiled in a study of blood T cell repertoires in COVID-19. About the research overall: Recovered participants had two consecutive negative NP/OP PCR tests, healthcare professional clearance, or symptom resolution.

Assignment of participants to cohorts was predicated upon participant-reported clinical history. Trimming took 3 bases from V and 7 from J; bases not matched to a gene: 7. CDR1 is SGHRS and CDR2 is YFSETQ in the germline V gene. CDR3 size: 16 residues. The authors' processing: Estimates of nucleated cell counts were drawn from the amplification of reference gene primers. Assay: immunoSEQ multiplex PCR; the TCRdb copy retains only in-frame clones and omits some. V and J calls plus clone size are reproduced from that table; the DNA served to infer D and trimming. Of about 210,000 clones in the sample, about 88% are singletons; the top ten hold 20% to 25%.

The chain carries TRBV5-1 and TRBJ2-1; TRBD2 aligns across 13 bases. This receptor was identified in a woman aged 40 to 50 in a cohort exposed to, infected with or recovered from COVID-19 (not recorded which). The sample taken for sequencing was PBMCs or T cells enriched from blood (not recorded which). The CDR3 region has the DNA TGCGCCAGCAGCTCCACTAGCGGGAGGGCCGGGAATGAGCAGTTCTTC. Translation gives CASSSTSGRAGNEQFF.